This TCR beta chain was found in a study of blood T cells in healthy people across ages. A sample-barcoded 5' primer and a J-beta primer mix were used in a second PCR of roughly 7 to 11 cycles. TCRdb processed the 5' RACE reads anew with MiXCR; each CDR3 protein has one entry. This table has more than 900,000 distinct CDR3 sequences, under 35% appearing once. Germline V CDR1 and CDR2: SGHKS, YYEKEE (reference sequence). CDR3 length equals 16 residues. Trimming cost V 0 bases and J 7 bases; bases outside gene matches: 10. This sample was also put to use in a study of T cells of mothers and their children. In that study: Second-PCR primer M1S introduced sample barcodes and 2-4 random nucleotides.

The chain links TRBV5-5 to TRBJ1-5; TRBD1 matches 7 bases. The sequenced material came from blood. The clonotype was recovered from a woman between 40 and 50 years old in good health. The CDR3 DNA follows: TGTGCCAGCAGCTTGGCCCCGACAGGGAAGGAGCAGCCCCAGCATTTT. The encoded protein is CASSLAPTGKEQPQHF.